The rows below give T cell receptor beta chains drawn from one sample of a study of T cells in Graves' hyperthyroidism and ophthalmopathy. From the multiplex PCR reads, TCRdb called clonotypes with MiXCR, one entry per CDR3 protein. The table lists some 360,000 distinct CDR3 sequences, 14% of them singletons. Material: blood. Receptor source: a woman between 55 and 75 years old with Graves' hyperthyroidism. Each CDR3 is given without its conserved first and last residue. Each record gives: V gene, CDR3 protein.

TRBV11-2,ASSSRFYEQF
TRBV19,ASSINGDTSDYYT
TRBV6-1,GSRRATDTQY
TRBV14,ASSPIGRERTGELF
TRBV7-2,ASGSLETQY
TRBV3-1,ASSQERTVGEAF
TRBV5-1,ASGLALSATEAF
TRBV6-1,ASKTSGSSDTQY
TRBV11-2,ASGSTDKPYEQY
TRBV15,ATSRDRSGGRRYGYT
TRBV28,ASTPGGGRLLYNEQF
TRBV12-3/TRBV12-4,ASRGGPIGELF
TRBV20-1,SARDVRGKGYT
TRBV6-1,ASSEQGAYYEQY
TRBV20-1,SAGPGQGEAF
TRBV19,ASRALGDLGDTEAF
TRBV4-2,ASSQEGLAGRDEQF
TRBV6-1,ASRRLADPSEQY
TRBV2,ASSDGGALGNTIY
TRBV18,ASSPPSRTSVDEQF
TRBV19,ASSPRGTGGPRGEQF
TRBV29-1,SVEGEDIRGRNYGYT
TRBV29-1,SVENLAGDQETQY
TRBV11-2,ASSRGLAGTDTQY
TRBV28,ASSREGAREQF
TRBV2,ASWGREATGELF
TRBV19,ASRYPGAGTEAF
TRBV20-1,SAHGAGGHRGEQF
TRBV5-1,ASSLKAGSYNEQF
TRBV5-1,ASSVYNPGFGETQY
TRBV10-3,AISESDSYNSPLH